This T cell receptor beta chain was captured by sequencing in a study of T cell responses to AZD1222 COVID-19 vaccine. The J segment lost 7 bases and the V segment lost 4 bases, leaving 16 bases of the junction unmatched. CDR1 and CDR2 (germline): SGHAT, FQNNGV. This CDR3 region has 18 residues. The protocol was immunoSEQ multiplex PCR, while the TCRdb copy is restricted to in-frame clones and leaves out a portion. The sample carries about 160,000 clones, about 93% recorded once. This chain joins TRBV11-2 and TRBJ2-1; the match to TRBD2 covers 10 bases. Material: peripheral blood, obtained 28 days after the second AZD1222 dose. The source is an adult who received the AZD1222 COVID-19 vaccine. The CDR3 sequence: CASSSGTLAGVTQNEQFF. CDR3 DNA sequence: TGTGCCAGCAGCTCCGGGACCCTAGCGGGAGTCACACAGAATGAGCAGTTCTTC.